The 20 T cell receptor beta chains reported below all come from one sample, sequenced in a study of CD8+ T cells in alopecia areata. Sequencing used cDNA as its template, made by extracting RNA and reverse transcribing it. Clones were read by immunoSEQ multiplex PCR, and TCRdb kept only the in-frame ones, dropping some. The table records under 130,000 clones, roughly half of them present only once. Sequenced: CD4+ T cells sorted from blood. These receptors originate from a human donor in good health.

This clone was picked up many times. V is TRBV11-2 and J is TRBJ2-1, with 9 bases matching TRBD1. V shed 5 bases, J shed 11 bases, and the junction held 13 bases outside the gene matches. The CDR3 loop spans 15 amino acids. CDR1 and CDR2 (germline): SGHAT, FQNNGV. In nucleotides, the CDR3 is TGTGCCAGCAGCGGCCGCCCGGGGACAGGGTTCAAGCAGTTCTTC. Translation: CASSGRPGTGFKQFF.

This chain uses TRBV10-3 with TRBJ2-7, with D hard to call. The CDR3 has 13 amino acids. Germline V gene sequence: CDR1 ENHRY, CDR2 SYGVKD. V was cut by 1 base and J by 5 bases, with 9 bases left in between. The CDR3 coding sequence is TGTGCCATCAGTGAGTTTTTGGTTGACGAGCAGTACTTC. It is translated as CAISEFLVDEQYF.

The chain couples TRBV29-1 to TRBJ2-5; 9 bases match TRBD2. The V and J ends lost 3 bases and 4 bases, in that order; junction bases with no gene match: 3. Germline V gives CDR1 SQVTM, CDR2 ANQGSEA. CDR3 length: 13 residues. The CDR3 DNA reads TGCAGCGTTGAGGCTAGCGGGGCAGAGACCCAGTACTTC. It translates to CSVEASGAETQYF.

J is TRBJ2-3 and V is TRBV18; unclear D gene. The CDR3 has 13 amino acids. Germline assignment: CDR1 KGHSH and CDR2 LQKENI. Trimming shortened V by 5 bases and J by 0 bases, and 6 bases separated the two germline ends. The CDR3 here is CASSTTSTDTQYF. CDR3 sequence (DNA): TGTGCCAGCTCAACTACTAGCACAGATACGCAGTATTTT. The full variable domain, with the rest looked up from reference TRBV18 and TRBJ2-3, is NAGVMQNPRHLVRRRGQEARLRCSPMKGHSHVYWYRQLPEEGLKFMVYLQKENIIDESGMPKERFSAEFPKEGPSILRIQQVVRGDSAAYFCASSTTSTDTQYFGPGTRLTVL.

This clone was seen only a few times. The V and J genes are TRBV2 and TRBJ1-6, with D possibly being TRBD1 (6 bases). Per germline, CDR1 SNHLY and CDR2 FYNNEI. The CDR3 covers 15 residues. V gave up 3 bases and J gave up 7 bases, with 13 bases separating them. This CDR3 is CASSDRQGSNSPLHF. For the CDR3, the DNA is TGTGCCAGCAGTGATCGCCAGGGGAGCAATTCACCCCTCCACTTT.

The chain has TRBV2 and TRBJ2-7, with a weak D call TRBD2 (6 bases). CDR3 length: 14 residues. The germline V gene encodes CDR1 SNHLY and CDR2 FYNNEI. The V end lost 5 bases, the J end lost 6 bases, and 17 bases lay between the germline ends. The CDR3 is CASSKTGTSPEQYF. The CDR3, as DNA: TGTGCCAGCAGTAAGACCGGGACTTCTCCCGAGCAGTACTTC.

This clone was seen only once. V is TRBV7-9 and J is TRBJ2-3, with no clear D. This CDR3 contains 16 residues. Germline V gives CDR1 SEHNR, CDR2 FQNEAQ (reference sequence). Trimming pared 2 bases from V and 0 bases from J, leaving 12 bases between. The CDR3 region is CASSLFRSGSTDTQYF. The CDR3 DNA is TGTGCCAGCAGCTTATTTCGGTCTGGCAGCACAGATACGCAGTATTTT.

The rearrangement joins TRBV19 to TRBJ1-1; 10 bases agree with TRBD1. With V trimmed by 4 bases and J by 4 bases, 3 bases remained unmatched. The CDR3 consists of 14 residues. Germline-derived CDR1 and CDR2 are LNHDA and SQIVND (reference sequence). The CDR3 region has the DNA TGTGCCAGTAGTACGGGACAGGGGTCCACTGAAGCTTTCTTT. Its translation: CASSTGQGSTEAFF.

This chain connects TRBV29-1 to TRBJ1-1, with 7 bases matching TRBD1. The CDR3 sequence is 12 residues long. In germline, CDR1 is SQVTM, CDR2 ANQGSEA. The J segment lost 4 bases and the V segment lost 1 base, leaving 0 bases of the junction unmatched. DNA of the CDR3: TGCAGCGTTGAAGGGGACAGCACTGAAGCTTTCTTT. This codes for CSVEGDSTEAFF.

The chain uses TRBV5-1 and TRBJ2-5, with a tentative D call TRBD2 (7 bases). With 1 base removed from V and 5 bases from J, the gap between germline ends came to 18 bases. Germline loops: CDR1 SGHRS, CDR2 YFSETQ. The CDR3 extends over 16 amino acids. The CDR3 reads CASSLLRNREGETQYF. Written as DNA, the CDR3 is TGCGCCAGCAGCTTGCTCAGGAACAGGGAGGGGGAGACCCAGTACTTC.

The rearrangement links TRBV15 to TRBJ2-5, with no clear D. CDR1 and CDR2 (germline): LNHNV, YYDKDF (reference sequence). The CDR3 is 13 amino acids. V lost 0 bases and J lost 4, with 6 bases in between. This CDR3 is CATSRDIGETQYF. CDR3 DNA sequence: TGTGCCACCAGCAGAGATATAGGAGAGACCCAGTACTTC. Drawing the rest from reference TRBV15 and TRBJ2-5, the complete variable domain is DAMVIQNPRYQVTQFGKPVTLSCSQTLNHNVMYWYQQKSSQAPKLLFHYYDKDFNNEADTPDNFQSRRPNTSFCFLDIRSPGLGDTAMYLCATSRDIGETQYFGPGTRLLVL.

The rearrangement joins TRBV5-1 to TRBJ2-3; a weak D match, TRBD2 (6 bases). Germline assignment: CDR1 SGHRS and CDR2 YFSETQ. V lost 0 bases to trimming and J lost 4 bases, with 12 bases between them. CDR3 length equals 15 residues. The CDR3 nucleotides are TGCGCCAGCAGCTTGGCCGGGACTCTGGCAGATACGCAGTATTTT. Its protein is CASSLAGTLADTQYF.

This chain connects TRBV19 to TRBJ1-2; TRBD1 matches 8 bases. The trim removed 3 bases at V and 4 bases at J, leaving 7 bases unmatched. The CDR3 is made up of 15 amino acids. Germline V lookup: CDR1 LNHDA, CDR2 SQIVND (reference sequence). CDR3 DNA sequence: TGTGCCAGTAGTATTCCAGGGGGCGCATCCTATGGCTACACCTTC. Its translation: CASSIPGGASYGYTF.

The table lists this clone with a count of one. The chain uses TRBV5-1 and TRBJ2-5; D gene unclear. Germline V CDR1 and CDR2: SGHRS, YFSETQ. The CDR3 runs 13 residues. V lost 5 bases to trimming and J lost 2 bases, with 10 bases between them. DNA of the CDR3: TGCGCCAGCAGTAAAGGGTTTCAAGAGACCCAGTACTTC. Translating gives CASSKGFQETQYF.

This sequence joins TRBV9 and TRBJ2-7; tentatively, D is TRBD1 or TRBD2 (5 bases each). Trimming took 0 bases from V and 1 from J, leaving 11 bases between them. Germline V gives CDR1 SGDLS, CDR2 YYNGEE. CDR3 length: 15 amino acids. The CDR3 coding sequence is TGTGCCAGCAGCGTAGGTGGGGGTATGTCCTACGAGCAGTACTTC. Protein: CASSVGGGMSYEQYF.

This clone appeared a few times. This rearrangement joins TRBV28 to TRBJ1-2; D is unresolved. Deletions cut 6 bases from V and 3 bases from J, with 8 bases between. The length of the CDR3 is 12 residues. Germline CDR1 and CDR2: MDHEN and SYDVKM. CDR3: CASRQTYYGYTF. The DNA for the CDR3 is TGTGCCAGCAGACAGACTTACTATGGCTACACCTTC.

The V call is TRBV11-2, the J call TRBJ2-5; 14 positions match TRBD2. CDR3 size: 18 residues. Trimming cost V 5 bases and J 0 bases; bases outside gene matches: 8. From germline, CDR1 is SGHAT and CDR2 FQNNGV. DNA for the CDR3: TGTGCCAGCAGCATAGGGACTAGCGGGGGCCTGTACCAAGAGACCCAGTACTTC. Residues: CASSIGTSGGLYQETQYF.

The chain is built from TRBV29-1 and TRBJ1-1; 11 bases agree with TRBD1. V trimming: 7 bases; J trimming: 0 bases; junction bases outside the gene matches: 7. The CDR3 spans 15 residues. The germline V gene has CDR1 SQVTM and CDR2 ANQGSEA. Written as DNA, the CDR3 is TGCAGCGCTCGGGACAGGGGGATCATGAACACTGAAGCTTTCTTT. It translates to CSARDRGIMNTEAFF.

This clone was counted only a few times. CDR3 residues: CASSPYTSTGELFF. Written as DNA, the CDR3 is TGTGCCAGTAGTCCTTATACCTCGACCGGGGAGCTGTTTTTT. J is TRBJ2-2 and V is TRBV19; unclear D gene. The CDR3 sequence is 14 residues long. Trimming stripped 5 bases from V and 5 bases from J, with 12 bases between. Germline V gene lookup returns CDR1 LNHDA and CDR2 SQIVND (reference sequence).

This sequence joins TRBV15 and TRBJ1-4; TRBD1 matches 7 bases. The CDR3 sequence is 14 residues long. J gave up 8 bases and V 1 base, and 4 bases lay outside the gene matches. Germline CDR1 and CDR2: LNHNV and YYDKDF (reference sequence). CDR3 residues: CATSRGQGDEKLFF. The CDR3 coding sequence is TGTGCCACCAGCAGAGGGCAGGGGGACGAAAAACTGTTTTTT.